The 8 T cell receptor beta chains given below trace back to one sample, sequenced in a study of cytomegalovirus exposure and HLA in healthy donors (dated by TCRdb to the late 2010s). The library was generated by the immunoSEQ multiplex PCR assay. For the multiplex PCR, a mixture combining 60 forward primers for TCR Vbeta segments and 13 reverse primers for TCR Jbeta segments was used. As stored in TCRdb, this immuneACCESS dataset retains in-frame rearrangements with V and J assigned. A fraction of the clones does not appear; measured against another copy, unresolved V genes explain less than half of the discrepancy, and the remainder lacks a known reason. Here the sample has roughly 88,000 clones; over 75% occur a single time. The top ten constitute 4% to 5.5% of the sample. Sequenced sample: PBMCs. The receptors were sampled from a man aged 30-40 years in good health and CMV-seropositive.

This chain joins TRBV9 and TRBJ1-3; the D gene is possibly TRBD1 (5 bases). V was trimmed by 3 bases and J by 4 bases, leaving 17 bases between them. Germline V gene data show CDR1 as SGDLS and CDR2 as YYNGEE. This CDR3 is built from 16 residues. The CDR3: CASSGGLVGGGNTIYF. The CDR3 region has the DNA TGTGCCAGCAGCGGGGGCCTGGTCGGGGGAGGAAACACCATATATTTT.

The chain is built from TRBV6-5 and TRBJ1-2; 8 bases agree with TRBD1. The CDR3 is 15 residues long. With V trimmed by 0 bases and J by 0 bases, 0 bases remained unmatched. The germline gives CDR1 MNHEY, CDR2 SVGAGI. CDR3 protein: CASSYSGQANYGYTF. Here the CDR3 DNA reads TGTGCCAGCAGTTACTCGGGACAGGCTAACTATGGCTACACCTTC.

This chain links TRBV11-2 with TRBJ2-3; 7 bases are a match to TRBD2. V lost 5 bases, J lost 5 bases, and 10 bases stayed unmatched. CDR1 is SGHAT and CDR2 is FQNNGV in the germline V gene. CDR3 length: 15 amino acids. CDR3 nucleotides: TGTGCCAGCAGCAATCTAGCGGTTGATAGAGATACGCAGTATTTT. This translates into CASSNLAVDRDTQYF. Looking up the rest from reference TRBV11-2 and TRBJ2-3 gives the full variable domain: EAGVAQSPRYKIIEKRQSVAFWCNPISGHATLYWYQQILGQGPKLLIQFQNNGVVDDSQLPKDRFSAERLKGVDSTLKIQPAKLEDSAVYLCASSNLAVDRDTQYFGPGTRLTVL.

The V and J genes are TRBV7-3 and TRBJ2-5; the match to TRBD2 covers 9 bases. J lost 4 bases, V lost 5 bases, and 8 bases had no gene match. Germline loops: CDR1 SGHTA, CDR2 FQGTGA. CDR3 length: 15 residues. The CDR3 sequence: CASSLGLATLETQYF. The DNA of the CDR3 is TGTGCCAGCAGCCTCGGACTAGCGACCTTAGAGACCCAGTACTTC. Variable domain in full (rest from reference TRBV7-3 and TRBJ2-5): GAGVSQTPSNKVTEKGKYVELRCDPISGHTALYWYRQSLGQGPEFLIYFQGTGAADDSGLPNDRFFAVRPEGSVSTLKIQRTERGDSAVYLCASSLGLATLETQYFGPGTRLLVL.

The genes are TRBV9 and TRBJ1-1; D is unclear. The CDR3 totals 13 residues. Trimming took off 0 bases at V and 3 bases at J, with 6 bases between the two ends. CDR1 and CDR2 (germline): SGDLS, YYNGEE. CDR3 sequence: CASSVASDTEAFF. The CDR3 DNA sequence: TGTGCCAGCAGCGTAGCTTCGGACACTGAAGCTTTCTTT.

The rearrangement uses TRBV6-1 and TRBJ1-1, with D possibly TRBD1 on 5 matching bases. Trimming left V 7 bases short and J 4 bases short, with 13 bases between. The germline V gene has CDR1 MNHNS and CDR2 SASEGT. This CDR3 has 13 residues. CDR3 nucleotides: TGTGCCAGCAATACCAGGGAAAGCACTGAAGCTTTCTTT. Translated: CASNTRESTEAFF.

CDR3 protein: CSVEEGPGKPGELFF. CDR3 coding DNA: TGCAGCGTTGAAGAGGGGCCAGGGAAACCCGGGGAGCTGTTTTTT. The V call is TRBV29-1, the J call TRBJ2-2; D is possibly TRBD1 (5 bases). The CDR3 length is 15 residues. Trimming removed 0 bases at V and 6 bases at J, with 14 bases between. Looked up from germline, CDR1 is SQVTM and CDR2 is ANQGSEA.

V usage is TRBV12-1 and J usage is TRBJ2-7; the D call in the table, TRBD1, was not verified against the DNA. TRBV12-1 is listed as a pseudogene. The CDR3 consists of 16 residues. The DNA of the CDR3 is TGTGCCAGCAGCTTTGTCAGGTCAGGGGGGATCTACGAGCAGTACTTC. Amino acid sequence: CASSFVRSGGIYEQYF.